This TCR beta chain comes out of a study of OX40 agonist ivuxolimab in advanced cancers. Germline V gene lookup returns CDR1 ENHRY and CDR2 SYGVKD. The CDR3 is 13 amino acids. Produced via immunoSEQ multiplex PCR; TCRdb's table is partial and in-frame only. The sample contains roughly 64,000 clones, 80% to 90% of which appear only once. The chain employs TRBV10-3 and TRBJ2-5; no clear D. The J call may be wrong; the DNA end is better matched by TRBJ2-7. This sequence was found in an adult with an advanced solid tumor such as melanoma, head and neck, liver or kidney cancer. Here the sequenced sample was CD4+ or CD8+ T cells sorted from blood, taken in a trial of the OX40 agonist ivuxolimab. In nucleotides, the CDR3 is TGTGCTTCCATCGATGAAATATCCTACGAGCAGTACTTC. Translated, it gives CASIDEISYEQYF.